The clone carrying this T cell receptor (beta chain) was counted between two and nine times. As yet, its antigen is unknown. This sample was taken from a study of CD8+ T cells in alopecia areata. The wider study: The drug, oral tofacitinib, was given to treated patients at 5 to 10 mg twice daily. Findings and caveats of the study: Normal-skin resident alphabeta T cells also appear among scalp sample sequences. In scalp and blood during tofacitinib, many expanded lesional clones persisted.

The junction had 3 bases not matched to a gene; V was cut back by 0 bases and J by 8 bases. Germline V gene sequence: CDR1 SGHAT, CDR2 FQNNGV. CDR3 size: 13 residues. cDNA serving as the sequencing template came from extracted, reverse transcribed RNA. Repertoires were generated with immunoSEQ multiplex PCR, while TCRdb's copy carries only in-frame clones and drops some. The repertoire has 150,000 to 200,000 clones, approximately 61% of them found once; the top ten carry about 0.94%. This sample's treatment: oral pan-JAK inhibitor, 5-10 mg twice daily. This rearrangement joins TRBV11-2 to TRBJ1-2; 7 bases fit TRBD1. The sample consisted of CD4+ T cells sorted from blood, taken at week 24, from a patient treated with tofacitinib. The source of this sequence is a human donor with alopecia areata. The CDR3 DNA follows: TGTGCCAGCAGCTTAGAGGCAGGGGGAGGCTACACCTTC. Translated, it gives CASSLEAGGGYTF.